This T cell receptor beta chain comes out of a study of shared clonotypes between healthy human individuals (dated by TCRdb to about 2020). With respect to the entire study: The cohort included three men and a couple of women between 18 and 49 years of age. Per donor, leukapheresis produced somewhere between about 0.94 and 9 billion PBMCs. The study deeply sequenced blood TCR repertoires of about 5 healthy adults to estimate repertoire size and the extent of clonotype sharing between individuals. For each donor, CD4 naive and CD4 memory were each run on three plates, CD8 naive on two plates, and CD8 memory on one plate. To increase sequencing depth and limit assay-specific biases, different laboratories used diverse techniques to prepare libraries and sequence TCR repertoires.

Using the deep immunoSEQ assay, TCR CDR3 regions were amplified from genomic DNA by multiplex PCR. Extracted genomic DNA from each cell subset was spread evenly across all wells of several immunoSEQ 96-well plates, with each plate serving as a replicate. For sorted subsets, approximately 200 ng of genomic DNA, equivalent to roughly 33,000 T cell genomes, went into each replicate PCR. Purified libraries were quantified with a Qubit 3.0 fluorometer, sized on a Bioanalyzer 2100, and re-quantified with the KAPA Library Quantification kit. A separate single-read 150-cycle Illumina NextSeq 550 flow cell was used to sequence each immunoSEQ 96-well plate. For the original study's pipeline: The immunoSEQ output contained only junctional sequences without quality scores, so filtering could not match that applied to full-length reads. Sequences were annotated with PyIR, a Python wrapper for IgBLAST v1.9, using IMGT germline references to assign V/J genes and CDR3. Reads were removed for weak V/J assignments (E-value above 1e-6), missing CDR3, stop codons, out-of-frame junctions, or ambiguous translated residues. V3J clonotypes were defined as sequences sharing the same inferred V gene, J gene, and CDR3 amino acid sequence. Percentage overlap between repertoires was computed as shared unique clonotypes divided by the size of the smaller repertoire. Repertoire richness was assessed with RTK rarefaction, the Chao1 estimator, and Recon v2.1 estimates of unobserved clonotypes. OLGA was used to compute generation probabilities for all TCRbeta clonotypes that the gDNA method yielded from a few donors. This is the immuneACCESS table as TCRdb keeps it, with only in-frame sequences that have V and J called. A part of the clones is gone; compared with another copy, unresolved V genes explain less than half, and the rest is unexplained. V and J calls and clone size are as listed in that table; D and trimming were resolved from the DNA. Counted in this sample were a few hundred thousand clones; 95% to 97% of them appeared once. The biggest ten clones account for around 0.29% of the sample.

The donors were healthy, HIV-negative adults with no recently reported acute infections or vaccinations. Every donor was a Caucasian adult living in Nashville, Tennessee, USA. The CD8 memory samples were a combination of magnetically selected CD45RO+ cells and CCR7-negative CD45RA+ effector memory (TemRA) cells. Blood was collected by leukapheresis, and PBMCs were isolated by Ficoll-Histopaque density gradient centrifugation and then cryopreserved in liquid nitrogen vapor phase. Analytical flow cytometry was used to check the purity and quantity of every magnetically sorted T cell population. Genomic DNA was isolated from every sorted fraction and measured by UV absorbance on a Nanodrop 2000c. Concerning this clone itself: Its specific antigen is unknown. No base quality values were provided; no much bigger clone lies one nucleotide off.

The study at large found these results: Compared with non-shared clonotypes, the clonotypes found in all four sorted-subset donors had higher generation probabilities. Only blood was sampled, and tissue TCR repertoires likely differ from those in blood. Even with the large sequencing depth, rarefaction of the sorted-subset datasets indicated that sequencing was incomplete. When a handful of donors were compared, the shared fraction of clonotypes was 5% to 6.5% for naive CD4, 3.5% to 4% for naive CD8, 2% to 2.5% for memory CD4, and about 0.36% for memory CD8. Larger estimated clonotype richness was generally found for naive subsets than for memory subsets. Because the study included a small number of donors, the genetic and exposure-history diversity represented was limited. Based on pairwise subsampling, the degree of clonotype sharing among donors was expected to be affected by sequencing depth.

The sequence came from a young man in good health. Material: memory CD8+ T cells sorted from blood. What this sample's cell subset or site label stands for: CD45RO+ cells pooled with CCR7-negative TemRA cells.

The encoded CDR3 is CASRKGVILTSGANVLTF. The nucleotide sequence reads as follows: TGTGCCAGCAGGAAAGGCGTGATCTTAACCTCTGGGGCCAACGTCCTGACTTTC. The chain joins TRBV2 to TRBJ2-6; a confident D gene designation cannot be given. From the germline V gene, CDR1 is SNHLY and CDR2 is FYNNEI. The CDR3 measures 18 amino acids from cysteine to phenylalanine. Only CDR3 DNA is held: 54 bases, read in frame from base 1. V is cut by 6 bases and J by 0 bases, and the space between the germline ends is 18 bases.